Below, one TCR beta chain is given with its context. The assay was immunoSEQ multiplex PCR, and TCRdb's table has in-frame clones only and misses some. Of some 100,000 clones listed, about 91% are singletons. The data originate from a study of T cell changes during pregnancy in multiple sclerosis. V lost 0 bases and J lost 12, with 21 bases in between. This CDR3 is built from 16 residues. Germline loops: CDR1 SGHNT, CDR2 YENEEA. The sample here was peripheral blood, taken in the second trimester of pregnancy. The TCR originated in a female donor with multiple sclerosis, enrolled in a pregnancy study. The chain is built from TRBV11-3 and TRBJ2-1; possibly TRBD1 for D (5 bases). The CDR3 coding sequence is TGTGCCAGCAGCTTAGATGGCAGGGTGGGGAACGGCGGGCAGTTCTTC. Translation gives CASSLDGRVGNGGQFF. The whole variable domain, filled in from reference TRBV11-3 and TRBJ2-1, reads EAGVVQSPRYKIIEKKQPVAFWCNPISGHNTLYWYLQNLGQGPELLIRYENEEAVDDSQLPKDRFSAERLKGVDSTLKIQPAELGDSAVYLCASSLDGRVGNGGQFFGPGTRLTVL.